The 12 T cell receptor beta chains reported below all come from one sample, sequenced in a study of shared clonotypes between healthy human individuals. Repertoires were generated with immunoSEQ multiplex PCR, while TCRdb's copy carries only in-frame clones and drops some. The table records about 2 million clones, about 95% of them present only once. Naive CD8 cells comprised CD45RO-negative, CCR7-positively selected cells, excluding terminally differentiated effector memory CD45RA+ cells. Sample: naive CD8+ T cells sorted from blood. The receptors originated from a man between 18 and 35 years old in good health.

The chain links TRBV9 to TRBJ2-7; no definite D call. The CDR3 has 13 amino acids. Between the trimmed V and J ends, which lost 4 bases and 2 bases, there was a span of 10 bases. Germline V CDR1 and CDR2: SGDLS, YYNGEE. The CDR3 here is CASSLGPAYEQYF. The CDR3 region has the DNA TGTGCCAGCAGCTTGGGCCCTGCCTACGAGCAGTACTTC.

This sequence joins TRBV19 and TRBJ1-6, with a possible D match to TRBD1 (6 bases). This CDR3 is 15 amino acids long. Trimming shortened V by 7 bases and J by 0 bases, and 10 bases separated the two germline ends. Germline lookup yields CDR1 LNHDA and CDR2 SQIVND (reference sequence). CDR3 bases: TGTGCCAGTACGACGGACAGCTCCTATAATTCACCCCTCCACTTT. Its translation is CASTTDSSYNSPLHF.

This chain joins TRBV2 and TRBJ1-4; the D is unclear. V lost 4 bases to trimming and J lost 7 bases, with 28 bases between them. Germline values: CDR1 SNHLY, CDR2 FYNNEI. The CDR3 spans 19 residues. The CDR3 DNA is TGTGCCAGCAGTGCTACCACCTCAGGACCGTACCTTGTGGGTGAAAAACTGTTTTTT. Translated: CASSATTSGPYLVGEKLFF. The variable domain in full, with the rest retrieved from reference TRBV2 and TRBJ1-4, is EPEVTQTPSHQVTQMGQEVILRCVPISNHLYFYWYRQILGQKVEFLVSFYNNEISEKSEIFDDQFSVERPDGSNFTLKIRSTKLEDSAMYFCASSATTSGPYLVGEKLFFGSGTQLSVL.

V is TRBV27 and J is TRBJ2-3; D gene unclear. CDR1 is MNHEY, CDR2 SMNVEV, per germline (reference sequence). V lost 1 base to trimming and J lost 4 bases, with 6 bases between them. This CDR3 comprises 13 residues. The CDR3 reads CASSLFFSDTQYF. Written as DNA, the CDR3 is TGTGCCAGCAGTTTATTTTTTTCAGATACGCAGTATTTT.

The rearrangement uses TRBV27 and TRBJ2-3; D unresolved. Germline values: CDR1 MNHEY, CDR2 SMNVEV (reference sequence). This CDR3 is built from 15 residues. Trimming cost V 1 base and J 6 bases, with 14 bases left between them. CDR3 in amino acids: CASSLLGPTDDTQYF. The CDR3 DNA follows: TGTGCCAGCAGTTTATTAGGCCCGACGGACGATACGCAGTATTTT.

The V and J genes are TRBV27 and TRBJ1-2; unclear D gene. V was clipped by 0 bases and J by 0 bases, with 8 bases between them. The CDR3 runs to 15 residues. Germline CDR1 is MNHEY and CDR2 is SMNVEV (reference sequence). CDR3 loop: CASSLSGRTNYGYTF. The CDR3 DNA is TGTGCCAGCAGTTTATCGGGAAGAACTAACTATGGCTACACCTTC.

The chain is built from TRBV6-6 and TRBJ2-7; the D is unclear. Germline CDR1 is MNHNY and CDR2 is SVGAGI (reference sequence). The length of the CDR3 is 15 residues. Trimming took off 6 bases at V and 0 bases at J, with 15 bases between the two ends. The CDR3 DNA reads TGTGCCAGCAGCTGGAGTGATGAAAGCTCCTACGAGCAGTACTTC. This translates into CASSWSDESSYEQYF.

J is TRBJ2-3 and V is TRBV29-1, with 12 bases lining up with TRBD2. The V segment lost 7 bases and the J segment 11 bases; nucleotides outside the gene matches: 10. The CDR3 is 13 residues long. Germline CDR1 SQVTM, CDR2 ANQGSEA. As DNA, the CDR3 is TGCAGCGCCTCTAGCGGGGGGGTTGAAGGGCAGTATTTT. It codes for CSASSGGVEGQYF.

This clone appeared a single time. Here the CDR3 DNA reads TGTGCCAGCAGCTTTAGCGAGAGCTCCTACGAGCAGTACTTC. Residues: CASSFSESSYEQYF. The V call is TRBV5-4, the J call TRBJ2-7; perhaps TRBD2 as D (5 bases). This CDR3 has 14 residues. Trimming removed 2 bases from V and 0 bases from J, with 9 bases in between. The germline gives CDR1 SGHNT, CDR2 YYREEE (reference sequence).

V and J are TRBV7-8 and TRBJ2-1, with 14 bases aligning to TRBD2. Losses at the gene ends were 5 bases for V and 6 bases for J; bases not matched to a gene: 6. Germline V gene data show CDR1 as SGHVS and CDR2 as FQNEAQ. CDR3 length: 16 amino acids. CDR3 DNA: TGTGCCAGCAGCCAACTCGGGACTAGCGGGGGCAATGAGCAGTTCTTC. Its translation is CASSQLGTSGGNEQFF. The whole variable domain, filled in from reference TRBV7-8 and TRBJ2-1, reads GAGVSQSPRYKVAKRGQDVALRCDPISGHVSLFWYQQALGQGPEFLTYFQNEAQLDKSGLPSDRFFAERPEGSVSTLKIQRTQQEDSAVYLCASSQLGTSGGNEQFFGPGTRLTVL.

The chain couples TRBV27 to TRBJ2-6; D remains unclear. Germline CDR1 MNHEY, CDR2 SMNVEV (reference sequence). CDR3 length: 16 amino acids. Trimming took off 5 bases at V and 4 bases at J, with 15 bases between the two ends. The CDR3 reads CASSPGPGSGANVLTF. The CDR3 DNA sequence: TGTGCCAGCAGTCCCGGCCCAGGATCCGGGGCCAACGTCCTGACTTTC.

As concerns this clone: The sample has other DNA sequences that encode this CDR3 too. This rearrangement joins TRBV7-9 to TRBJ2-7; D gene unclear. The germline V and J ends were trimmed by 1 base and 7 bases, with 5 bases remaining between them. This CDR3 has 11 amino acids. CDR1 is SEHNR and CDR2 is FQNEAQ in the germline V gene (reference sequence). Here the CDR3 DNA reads TGTGCCAGCAGCTTAGTAGGGGAGCAGTACTTC. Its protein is CASSLVGEQYF.